In its sample, the clone carrying this TCR beta chain was seen once. V lost 5 bases and J lost 8; bases outside the gene matches: 7. The CDR3 sequence is 14 residues long. The germline CDR1 and CDR2 sequences are MNHEY and SVGAGI. The record originates from a study of T cell changes during pregnancy in multiple sclerosis. Produced via immunoSEQ multiplex PCR; TCRdb's table is partial and in-frame only. Here the sample spans under 100,000 clones, roughly 93% being singletons. The sequence was collected from a female donor with multiple sclerosis, enrolled in a pregnancy study. Sample: peripheral blood, taken in the third trimester of pregnancy. This chain joins TRBV6-5 and TRBJ1-4; the match to TRBD1 covers 8 bases. CDR3 DNA sequence: TGTGCCAGCAGTCCGACAGGGGAGGAGGAAAAACTGTTTTTT. Its translation is CASSPTGEEEKLFF.